The 27 T cell receptor beta chains listed next were all sequenced from one sample in a study of blood T cell repertoires in COVID-19. Using immunoSEQ multiplex PCR, the repertoire was profiled, and TCRdb retains in-frame clones only, with some absent. The sample carries approximately 300,000 clones, roughly 88% recorded once. Sequences were obtained from peripheral blood. Receptors originate from a woman aged 45-59 years with acute or convalescent COVID-19.

This sequence joins TRBV4-3 and TRBJ2-1; D gene ambiguous. V lost 8 bases and J lost 6, with 14 bases in between. The CDR3 has 13 residues. Germline CDR1 is LGHNA and CDR2 is YSLEER. CDR3 DNA sequence: TGCGCCAGCGGCCCGGCGCGGTTCAATGAGCAGTTCTTC. It specifies CASGPARFNEQFF.

The genes are TRBV4-3 and TRBJ2-5, with a possible D match to TRBD1 (5 bases). This CDR3 is built from 15 residues. Deletions cut 3 bases from V and 5 bases from J, with 16 bases between. CDR1 LGHNA and CDR2 YSLEER come from the germline V gene. The CDR3 DNA sequence: TGCGCCAGCAGCCAGGCGGCAGGGCCGAGGGAGACCCAGTACTTC. Protein product: CASSQAAGPRETQYF.

The chain's CDR3 is CASTSIPGANQPQHF. CDR3 bases: TGTGCCAGCACTTCAATCCCAGGGGCCAACCAGCCCCAGCATTTT. The chain couples TRBV27 to TRBJ1-5; maybe TRBD1 (6 bases). Germline V gene sequence: CDR1 MNHEY, CDR2 SMNVEV (reference sequence). V gave up 7 bases and J gave up 7 bases, with 20 bases separating them. The CDR3 is 15 residues long.

J is TRBJ2-7 and V is TRBV4-1; D is perhaps TRBD1 (7 bases). Germline CDR1 MGHRA, CDR2 YSYEKL. The V end lost 2 bases, the J end lost 0 bases, and 23 bases lay between the germline ends. This CDR3 comprises 19 residues. For the CDR3, the DNA is TGCGCCAGCAGCCAAAACAGGGGATTCGGAGGGCCCTTCTCCTACGAGCAGTACTTC. Protein: CASSQNRGFGGPFSYEQYF.

This clone was picked up a small number of times. V and J are TRBV5-1 and TRBJ1-4; D is perhaps TRBD1 (5 bases). V lost 7 bases and J 7 bases, leaving 17 bases between the germline ends. Germline CDR1 is SGHRS and CDR2 is YFSETQ. CDR3 length equals 14 residues. CDR3 residues: CASARGYGGEKLFF. In DNA, the CDR3 is TGCGCCAGCGCTCGGGGGTATGGGGGTGAAAAACTGTTTTTT.

The chain employs TRBV3-1 (or the pseudogene TRBV3-2) and TRBJ2-7; possibly TRBD2 for D (6 bases). CDR3 length: 12 residues. Germline V lookup: CDR1 LGHDT, CDR2 YNNKEL (reference sequence). Between the trimmed V and J ends, which lost 6 bases and 4 bases, there was a span of 10 bases. CDR3 in DNA: TGTGCCAGCAGAAGACGGGGGTACGAGCAGTACTTC. Translated: CASRRRGYEQYF.

The chain uses TRBV19 and TRBJ1-1; a weak D match, TRBD1 (5 bases). V lost 3 bases and J 2 bases, leaving 10 bases between the germline ends. The CDR3 extends over 14 amino acids. Germline CDR1 is LNHDA and CDR2 is SQIVND (reference sequence). CDR3 sequence: CASSIRGQNTEAFF. For the CDR3, the DNA is TGTGCCAGTAGTATCCGAGGACAAAACACTGAAGCTTTCTTT.

The V call is TRBV7-6, the J call TRBJ2-4; 9 bases fit TRBD1. The CDR3 sequence is 16 residues long. Germline assignment: CDR1 SGHVS and CDR2 FNYEAQ. The J segment lost 4 bases and the V segment lost 4 bases, leaving 8 bases of the junction unmatched. The CDR3 sequence is CASSSGTGKSKNIQYF. DNA of the CDR3: TGTGCCAGCAGCTCCGGGACAGGGAAATCAAAAAACATTCAGTACTTC.

This chain connects TRBV3-1 (or the pseudogene TRBV3-2) to TRBJ2-2; D possibly corresponds to TRBD2 (5 bases). V was shortened by 1 base and J by 4 bases, with 7 bases between the two germline ends. Per the germline V gene, CDR1 is LGHDT and CDR2 is YNNKEL (reference sequence). This CDR3 region has 14 residues. The CDR3 is CASSQAGSTGELFF. CDR3 sequence (DNA): TGTGCCAGCAGCCAAGCGGGAAGCACCGGGGAGCTGTTTTTT.

The chain couples TRBV23-1 to TRBJ2-2; D is ambiguous. TRBV23-1 is placed among ORFs of uncertain function. The CDR3 spans 14 residues. V gave up 2 bases and J gave up 4 bases, with 8 bases separating them. CDR3 bases: TGCGCCAGCAGTCAAGTGACACTCACCGGGGAGCTGTTTTTT. This codes for CASSQVTLTGELFF.

This sequence joins TRBV7-2 and TRBJ2-2, with a tentative D call TRBD1 (7 bases). Germline V gene sequence: CDR1 SGHTA, CDR2 FQGNSA. CDR3 size: 15 residues. CDR3: CASLLEGAYTGELFF. CDR3 in DNA: TGTGCGAGCCTCTTGGAGGGGGCGTACACCGGGGAGCTGTTTTTT.

This clone was counted between two and nine times. The chain is built from TRBV27 and TRBJ1-1, with D possibly being TRBD1 (6 bases). V was shortened by 5 bases and J by 0 bases, with 10 bases between the two germline ends. Looked up from germline, CDR1 is MNHEY and CDR2 is SMNVEV (reference sequence). This CDR3 spans 14 amino acids. CDR3 sequence reads: CASSKDRMNTEAFF. CDR3 DNA: TGTGCCAGCAGTAAGGACAGAATGAACACTGAAGCTTTCTTT.

The gene calls are TRBV2 and TRBJ1-5; D is uncertain. The CDR3 consists of 13 residues. CDR1 is SNHLY and CDR2 is FYNNEI in the germline V gene. V shed 4 bases and J shed 7 bases, with 11 bases lying between them. This chain's CDR3 is CASSVMSRQPQHF. The CDR3, as DNA: TGTGCCAGCAGTGTAATGAGTCGCCAGCCCCAGCATTTT.

The V call is TRBV28, the J call TRBJ1-1; no clear D gene. The CDR3 consists of 13 residues. The ends were cut back, 6 bases at V and 4 bases at J, with 12 bases in the middle. Germline V gene lookup returns CDR1 MDHEN and CDR2 SYDVKM. CDR3 bases: TGTGCCAGCAGACCCACGGGGTCCACTGAAGCTTTCTTT. Protein: CASRPTGSTEAFF. The full variable domain, rest sourced from reference TRBV28 and TRBJ1-1, is DVKVTQSSRYLVKRTGEKVFLECVQDMDHENMFWYRQDPGLGLRLIYFSYDVKMKEKGDIPEGYSVSREKKERFSLILESASTNQTSMYLCASRPTGSTEAFFGQGTRLTVV.

This clone was seen more than once but under ten times. The chain uses TRBV28 and TRBJ2-1; no firm D call. The CDR3 spans 12 residues. The V end lost 5 bases, the J end lost 6 bases, and 8 bases lay between the germline ends. The V gene's germline CDR1 is MDHEN and CDR2 SYDVKM. CDR3 region: CASSERGNEQFF. The CDR3 DNA sequence: TGTGCCAGCAGTGAGCGAGGCAATGAGCAGTTCTTC. Variable domain in full (rest from reference TRBV28 and TRBJ2-1): DVKVTQSSRYLVKRTGEKVFLECVQDMDHENMFWYRQDPGLGLRLIYFSYDVKMKEKGDIPEGYSVSREKKERFSLILESASTNQTSMYLCASSERGNEQFFGPGTRLTVL.

In the case of this clone: Other DNA variants within this sample encode the same CDR3. The chain links TRBV19 to TRBJ1-5; the D gene is possibly TRBD1 (5 bases). Deletions cut 9 bases from V and 1 base from J, with 7 bases between. The germline V gene has CDR1 LNHDA and CDR2 SQIVND (reference sequence). The length of the CDR3 is 12 residues. The CDR3 DNA sequence: TGTGCCAGCCGACAGAGCAATCAGCCCCAGCATTTT. Its translation: CASRQSNQPQHF.

The V gene is TRBV7-8, the J gene TRBJ2-5; D not resolved. The CDR3 totals 16 residues. Trimming left V 5 bases short and J 9 bases short, with 25 bases between. CDR1 SGHVS and CDR2 FQNEAQ come from the germline V gene. CDR3 in amino acids: CASSPLSDPRRMSQYF. The CDR3 coding sequence is TGTGCCAGCAGCCCACTTAGTGACCCACGGCGGATGTCCCAGTACTTC.

The chain uses TRBV4-1 and TRBJ1-6; no definite D call. The CDR3 runs to 15 residues. V shed 4 bases and J shed 14 bases, with 21 bases lying between them. CDR1 is MGHRA, CDR2 YSYEKL, per germline. This CDR3 reads CASSRVGNHLVSLHF. In DNA, the CDR3 is TGCGCCAGCAGCCGAGTCGGGAACCATCTGGTTTCCCTCCACTTT.

The V and J genes are TRBV30 and TRBJ1-2; 8 bases fit TRBD1. CDR1 is GTSNPN and CDR2 is SVGIG in the germline V gene (reference sequence). V dropped 0 bases and J dropped 8; count of bases not matched to a gene: 2. The CDR3 consists of 12 residues. The CDR3 here is CAWSVTGEGYTF. DNA for the CDR3: TGTGCCTGGAGTGTGACAGGGGAAGGCTACACCTTC. The whole variable domain, filled in from reference TRBV30 and TRBJ1-2, reads SQTIHQWPATLVQPVGSPLSLECTVEGTSNPNLYWYRQAAGRGLQLLFYSVGIGQISSEVPQNLSASRPQDRQFILSSKKLLLSDSGFYLCAWSVTGEGYTFGSGTRLTVV.

For the CDR3, the DNA is TGTGCCAGCAGCCAAAGCGGGAGCTCCTACAATGAGCAGTTCTTC. It yields the protein CASSQSGSSYNEQFF. The gene calls are TRBV3-1 (or the pseudogene TRBV3-2) and TRBJ2-1; 8 bases are a match to TRBD2. Trimming at V came to 2 bases and at J to 0 bases, leaving 0 bases not matched to a gene. Germline assignment: CDR1 LGHDT and CDR2 YNNKEL (reference sequence). This CDR3 contains 15 residues.

This clone has just one count. The chain uses TRBV7-9 and TRBJ2-7; D uncertain. This CDR3 has 15 residues. Germline V gene data show CDR1 as SEHNR and CDR2 as FQNEAQ (reference sequence). Trimming removed 2 bases from V and 2 bases from J, with 13 bases in between. The CDR3 DNA is TGTGCCAGCAGCTTACGCGGAGAAGGAGCCTACGAGCAGTACTTC. It is translated as CASSLRGEGAYEQYF. Looking up the rest from reference TRBV7-9 and TRBJ2-7 gives the full variable domain: DTGVSQNPRHKITKRGQNVTFRCDPISEHNRLYWYRQTLGQGPEFLTYFQNEAQLEKSRLLSDRFSAERPKGSFSTLEIQRTEQGDSAMYLCASSLRGEGAYEQYFGPGTRLTVT.

This chain joins TRBV10-3 and TRBJ2-7; 13 bases are a match to TRBD2. V shed 6 bases, J shed 7 bases, and the junction held 9 bases outside the gene matches. CDR1 is ENHRY and CDR2 is SYGVKD in the germline V gene. This CDR3 comprises 15 residues. The CDR3 bases are TGTGCCATCAGGAGCGGGACTAGCGGGACTGGAGAGCAGTACTTC. It encodes CAIRSGTSGTGEQYF.

This chain connects TRBV11-2 to TRBJ2-1; 13 bases agree with TRBD2. The CDR3 is 19 amino acids. The V and J ends lost 1 base and 0 bases, in that order; junction bases with no gene match: 6. Germline lookup yields CDR1 SGHAT and CDR2 FQNNGV. Here the CDR3 reads CASSLAERTSGSSYNEQFF. The CDR3 DNA follows: TGTGCCAGCAGCTTAGCTGAAAGGACTAGCGGGAGCTCCTACAATGAGCAGTTCTTC.

V usage is TRBV5-1 and J usage is TRBJ2-5; D is unclear. In germline, CDR1 is SGHRS, CDR2 YFSETQ. Trimming took off 1 base at V and 2 bases at J, with 9 bases between the two ends. The length of the CDR3 is 14 residues. In nucleotides, the CDR3 is TGCGCCAGCAGCTTGTACTCCTCACAAGAGACCCAGTACTTC. This encodes CASSLYSSQETQYF.

CDR3 protein: CASSLGAVNSPLHF. CDR3 nucleotides: TGTGCCAGCAGTTTAGGGGCCGTTAATTCACCCCTCCACTTT. The rearrangement uses TRBV27 and TRBJ1-6; a weak D match, TRBD1 (5 bases). The CDR3 contains 14 residues. CDR1 and CDR2 (germline): MNHEY, SMNVEV (reference sequence). V lost 2 bases to trimming and J lost 6 bases, with 8 bases between them.

The chain recombines TRBV7-8 with TRBJ1-6, with 11 positions matching TRBD1. Germline trimming cut 5 bases from V and 2 bases from J; bases unmatched to any gene: 11. The CDR3 is 19 amino acids. The germline V gene has CDR1 SGHVS and CDR2 FQNEAQ. The CDR3 sequence: CASSPRGTGGNPYNSPLHF. CDR3 bases: TGTGCCAGCAGCCCTAGGGGGACAGGGGGAAACCCCTATAATTCACCCCTCCACTTT.

V gene TRBV12-3 or TRBV12-4 combines with J gene TRBJ1-2; D is unclear. The CDR3 is 12 residues long. Trimming cost V 1 base and J 7 bases, with 7 bases left between them. In nucleotides, the CDR3 is TGTGCCAGCAGTTTAGTGGCACGTGGCTACACCTTC. Residues: CASSLVARGYTF.